This T cell receptor (beta chain) was retrieved from a study of tissue T cells after allogeneic stem cell transplantation (dated by TCRdb to between 2022 and 2023). Context from the whole study: Over an approximately 3-year period, a research-autopsy study prospectively enrolled under ten adult allo-HCT recipients who had steroid-refractory GVHD. Every GVHD patient got a graft from a donor, with four grafts unmodified and three CD34-selected to deplete T cells. All GVHD patients had gastrointestinal GVHD and received several lines of GVHD-directed therapy; a few also had skin involvement. Pre-transplant PBMCs, which were of recipient origin, were available from four to six GVHD patients. In viably preserved blood and marrow, CD3+ T cells were flow-sorted if cell numbers allowed, whereas smaller samples went directly to DNA extraction. TCR beta repertoires were profiled across many tissues obtained from research autopsies of patients with and without GVHD, as well as in mouse models of GVHD. On the human side, the study was prospective and observational, with no blinding or randomization. The research as a whole found: Within patients, how anatomically similar tissues were was a major factor shaping TCR repertoire composition, regardless of disease or transplant status. The study did not determine which tissue TCRs were alloreactive or antigen-specific, and some clones might have been persisting host cells. In both patients and mice, T cells from blood and spleen covered only a limited part of the TCR repertoire found in tissues. Sampling depth was acknowledged as a limitation, and the patient cohort was both small and clinically heterogeneous. Not many T cell clones showed up in more than one patient, yet clustering based on motifs uncovered repertoire signatures that were shared across patients in a tissue-specific way.

As regards this clone: Its antigen has not been determined. No clone much larger than this one lies a single base away; base qualities are absent.

Libraries were built with the immunoSEQ multiplex PCR assay. Adaptive Biotechnologies performed the TCRbeta CDR3 sequencing at survey depth and reported CDR3 sequences, V/J genes, productive frequency and template counts. TCR beta CDR3 regions were amplified from genomic DNA instead of RNA. In the authors' own workflow: Pairwise repertoire overlap between tissues was quantified with Jensen-Shannon divergence, where 1 means complete divergence and 0 identical. Tissues were clustered by single-linkage agglomerative hierarchical clustering of pairwise JSD values and displayed as dendrograms. GLIPH2 was applied to all patient samples using simulation_depth 1000, kmer_min_depth 3, and cdr3_length_cutoff 8, and only groups with more than two unique CDR3s were retained. A standardized tissue-overlap score extrapolated Jaccard GLIPH-group overlap across patients to a standard repertoire size of 1000 clones. Associations of diversity with clinical or experimental variables used linear mixed-effect models with tissue fixed effects and individual random effects. TCRdb limited this immuneACCESS table to in-frame rearrangements with V and J called. A share of clones is missing; checked studies link under half to unresolved V genes, and the rest is unexplained. D and trimming were read from the DNA, whereas the V and J calls and clone size are those reported in that table. The sample has roughly 42,000 clones on record, roughly 89% of them singletons. Approximately 3.6% of the sample is in the top ten clones.

V sheds 5 bases and J sheds 7 bases, leaving 11 bases between their ends. The germline V gene (reference sequence) gives CDR1 as DFQATT and CDR2 as SNEGSKA. The CDR3 has 11 amino acids, counting the end cysteine and phenylalanine. Kept here is only the CDR3 DNA, which spans 33 bases and is read in frame from base 1. This sample's time point label indicates: recipient (host-origin) PBMCs collected before allo-HCT. This specimen consisted of blood, obtained before transplantation. Recombination connected TRBV20-1 to TRBJ1-1; TRBD1 is a possible D gene, resting on 5 matching bases. The origin of this receptor is a woman aged 40-75 years who later had graft-versus-host disease after an allogeneic stem cell transplant. The CDR3 amino acid sequence is: CSAGRGGEAFF. The nucleotides are TGCAGTGCTGGGAGGGGCGGTGAAGCTTTCTTT.